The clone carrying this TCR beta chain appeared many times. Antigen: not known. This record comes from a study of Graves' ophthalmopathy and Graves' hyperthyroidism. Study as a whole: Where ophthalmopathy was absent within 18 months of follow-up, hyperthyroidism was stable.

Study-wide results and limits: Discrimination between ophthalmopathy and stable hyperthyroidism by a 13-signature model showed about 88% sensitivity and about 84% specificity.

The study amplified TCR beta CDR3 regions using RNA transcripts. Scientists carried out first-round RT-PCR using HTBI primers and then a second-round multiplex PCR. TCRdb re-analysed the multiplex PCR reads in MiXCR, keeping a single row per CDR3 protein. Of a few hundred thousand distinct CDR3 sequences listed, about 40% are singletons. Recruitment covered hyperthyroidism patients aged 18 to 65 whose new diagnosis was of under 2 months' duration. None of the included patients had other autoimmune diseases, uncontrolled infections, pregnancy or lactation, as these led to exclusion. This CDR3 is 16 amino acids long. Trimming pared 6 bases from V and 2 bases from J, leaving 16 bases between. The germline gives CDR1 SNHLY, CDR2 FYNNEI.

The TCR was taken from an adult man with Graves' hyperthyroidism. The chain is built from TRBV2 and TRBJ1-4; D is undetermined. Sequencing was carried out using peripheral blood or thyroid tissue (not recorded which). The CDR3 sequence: CASSDTPGATNEKLFF. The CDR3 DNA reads TGTGCCAGCAGCGACACACCGGGAGCGACTAATGAAAAACTGTTTTTT.